This T cell receptor beta chain was sequenced for a study of T-cell memory formation after mild COVID-19. This clonotype was counted at least ten times. The CDR3 has 15 residues. Trimming left V 5 bases short and J 0 bases short, with 13 bases between. The germline gives CDR1 SGHRS, CDR2 YFSETQ. TCRdb itself ran the 5' RACE reads through MiXCR, one entry per CDR3 protein. The profile covers around 200,000 distinct CDR3 sequences, with roughly a tenth appearing a single time and approximately 2.8% taken by the ten largest. This receptor was identified in a man in his late teens or twenties who had mild COVID-19 (a few samples of this study predate the infection). Cell type and time point are not known. J is TRBJ2-3 and V is TRBV5-1; D may be TRBD2 (5 bases). Sample: PBMCs or a T cell subset sorted from them (not recorded which). This CDR3 is CASRTSGFSTDTQYF. Written as DNA, the CDR3 is TGCGCCAGCAGGACAAGCGGCTTTAGCACAGATACGCAGTATTTT.